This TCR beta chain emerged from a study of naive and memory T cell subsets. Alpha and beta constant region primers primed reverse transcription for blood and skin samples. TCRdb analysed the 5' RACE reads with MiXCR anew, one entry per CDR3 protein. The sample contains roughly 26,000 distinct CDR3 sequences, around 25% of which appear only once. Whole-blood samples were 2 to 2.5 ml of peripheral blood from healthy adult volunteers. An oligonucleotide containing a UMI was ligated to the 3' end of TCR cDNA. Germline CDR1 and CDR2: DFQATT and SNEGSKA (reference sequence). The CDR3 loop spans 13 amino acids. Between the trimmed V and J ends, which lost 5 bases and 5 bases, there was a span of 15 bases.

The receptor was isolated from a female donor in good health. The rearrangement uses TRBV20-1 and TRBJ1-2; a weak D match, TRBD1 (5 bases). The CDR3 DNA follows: TGCAGTGCTGGAAACCAGGGACCGTATGGCTACACCTTC. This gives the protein CSAGNQGPYGYTF.